Shown below are 19 T cell receptor beta chains from a single sample sequenced in a study of regulatory T cells in long-lasting Graves disease. To make TCR beta libraries, researchers used iRepertoire HTBI primers and Arm-PCR of CDR3 regions. TCRdb itself ran the multiplex PCR reads through MiXCR, one entry per CDR3 protein. The table has approximately 400,000 distinct CDR3 sequences, 12% seen once. Time point meaning: newly diagnosed GD, antithyroid drugs for less than 3 months. The TCR library was made from RNA extracted from PBMCs. The same sample was also studied in work on T cells in Graves' hyperthyroidism and ophthalmopathy.

Sequencing was performed on peripheral blood mononuclear cells (PBMCs), taken at new diagnosis, from a patient treated with antithyroid drugs. These receptors came from a young woman with Graves disease.

This clonotype came up many times. The chain couples TRBV3-1 to TRBJ2-3; D is unresolved. The CDR3 has 17 residues. Germline V lookup: CDR1 LGHDT, CDR2 YNNKEL (reference sequence). The V gene lost 0 bases and the J gene lost 4 bases, with 17 bases spanning the gap. As DNA, the CDR3 is TGTGCCAGCAGCCAAGACCTTTCTCTTTGGACGGCAGATACGCAGTATTTT. Translation gives CASSQDLSLWTADTQYF.

The chain recombines TRBV7-9 with TRBJ1-1, with D maybe TRBD1 (6 bases). V was pared by 6 bases and J by 2 bases, with 25 bases between. The germline V gene has CDR1 SEHNR and CDR2 FQNEAQ (reference sequence). This CDR3 is built from 18 residues. This CDR3 reads CASSPGTPGMSQNTEAFF. CDR3 bases: TGTGCCAGCAGTCCCGGGACACCCGGGATGTCACAAAACACTGAAGCTTTCTTT.

The rearrangement joins TRBV24-1 to TRBJ2-1, with D perhaps given as TRBD1 or TRBD2 (5 bases each). V shed 4 bases and J shed 0 bases, with 15 bases lying between them. The CDR3 runs 17 residues. The germline gives CDR1 KGHDR, CDR2 SFDVKD. The CDR3 DNA reads TGTGCCACCAGTGACTGGGGCCGGGGTGACTCCTACAATGAGCAGTTCTTC. The encoded protein is CATSDWGRGDSYNEQFF.

There are many counts of this clonotype. This chain connects TRBV5-1 to TRBJ2-2; 8 bases are a match to TRBD1. The V and J ends lost 1 base and 3 bases, in that order; junction bases with no gene match: 2. Germline V gene sequence: CDR1 SGHRS, CDR2 YFSETQ. The CDR3 loop spans 15 amino acids. CDR3: CASSLYRGDTGELFF. The CDR3 region has the DNA TGCGCCAGCAGCTTGTACAGGGGGGACACCGGGGAGCTGTTTTTT.

This clonotype was seen ten or more times. The genes are TRBV12-3 or TRBV12-4 and TRBJ1-1; D might be TRBD1 (5 bases). Between the trimmed V and J ends, which lost 7 bases and 6 bases, there was a span of 12 bases. The CDR3 is 12 residues long. CDR3 DNA: TGTGCCAGCATGGGGGGTTTCCCTGAAGCTTTCTTT. Translated, it gives CASMGGFPEAFF.

This clonotype came up a few times. This sequence joins TRBV20-1 and TRBJ1-5, with D possibly being TRBD1 (5 bases). The CDR3 has 14 residues. Trimming shortened V by 0 bases and J by 2 bases, and 8 bases separated the two germline ends. Germline assignment: CDR1 DFQATT and CDR2 SNEGSKA (reference sequence). CDR3 nucleotides: TGCAGTGCTAGAGATGGCAGGGGCAATCAGCCCCAGCATTTT. Residues: CSARDGRGNQPQHF.

This clonotype was found many times. V and J are TRBV20-1 and TRBJ2-1; 7 bases agree with TRBD2. The CDR3 runs to 16 residues. Trimming at V came to 6 bases and at J to 4 bases, leaving 15 bases not matched to a gene. In germline, CDR1 is DFQATT, CDR2 SNEGSKA (reference sequence). CDR3: CSATTRDYPSYNEQFF. As DNA, the CDR3 is TGCAGTGCAACAACCCGGGACTACCCTTCTTACAATGAGCAGTTCTTC.

The rearrangement joins TRBV6-1 to TRBJ2-3, with 16 bases lining up with TRBD2. The germline CDR1 and CDR2 sequences are MNHNS and SASEGT. The J segment lost 3 bases and the V segment lost 5 bases, leaving 5 bases of the junction unmatched. The CDR3 length is 17 residues. CDR3 protein: CASSQGTSGGATDTQYF. DNA of the CDR3: TGTGCCAGCAGTCAAGGGACTAGCGGGGGGGCGACAGATACGCAGTATTTT.

This clonotype was counted at least ten times. The chain couples TRBV2 to TRBJ2-1; D not certain. The CDR3 spans 12 residues. Trimming removed 8 bases at V and 7 bases at J, with 12 bases between. CDR1 and CDR2 from the germline V gene are SNHLY and FYNNEI. CDR3 in DNA: TGTGCCAGCCTGCGCCGACTTAATGAGCAGTTCTTC. Encoded protein: CASLRRLNEQFF.

V and J are TRBV7-9 and TRBJ1-2; D unclear. CDR3 length equals 19 residues. The V end lost 4 bases, the J end lost 6 bases, and 30 bases lay between the germline ends. Germline CDR1 SEHNR, CDR2 FQNEAQ (reference sequence). Here the CDR3 DNA reads TGTGCCAGCAGCTCCGCCGGAAGGCCCGATCTACGTGGGAGAAATGGCTACACCTTC. This codes for CASSSAGRPDLRGRNGYTF.

This clonotype was seen only a few times. CDR3 sequence (DNA): TGTGCCAGCAGCGTAGGGTTGGGCGCGGGTGTGAACGAGCAGTACTTC. This gives the protein CASSVGLGAGVNEQYF. This rearrangement joins TRBV9 to TRBJ2-7; D perhaps matches TRBD2 (5 bases). From germline, CDR1 is SGDLS and CDR2 YYNGEE. CDR3 size: 16 residues. V lost 0 bases and J lost 5, with 18 bases in between.

This clonotype was counted ten times or more. V usage is TRBV5-6 and J usage is TRBJ2-1, with a possible D match to TRBD1 (6 bases). The CDR3 covers 15 residues. Trimming removed 2 bases at V and 2 bases at J, with 11 bases between. Germline loops: CDR1 SGHDT, CDR2 YYEEEE. The DNA of the CDR3 is TGTGCCAGCAGCTTTTACAGGGTCACCTACAATGAGCAGTTCTTC. This encodes CASSFYRVTYNEQFF.

This clonotype came up many times. The chain links TRBV20-1 to TRBJ1-2, with D unclear. The CDR3 totals 14 residues. V gave up 6 bases and J gave up 0 bases, with 14 bases separating them. Germline loops: CDR1 DFQATT, CDR2 SNEGSKA (reference sequence). CDR3: CSAAGKGSNYGYTF. In nucleotides, the CDR3 is TGCAGTGCCGCCGGCAAGGGATCTAACTATGGCTACACCTTC.

There are many counts of this clonotype. This chain connects TRBV18 to TRBJ1-3, with D uncertain. Trimming took off 1 base at V and 0 bases at J, with 10 bases between the two ends. From germline, CDR1 is KGHSH and CDR2 LQKENI. This CDR3 spans 16 amino acids. Here the CDR3 DNA reads TGTGCCAGCTCACCACAGGGTTCGTACTCTGGAAACACCATATATTTT. Translating it yields CASSPQGSYSGNTIYF.

In its sample, this clonotype was seen many times. The chain employs TRBV12-5 and TRBJ1-2; D remains unclear. Germline V gene sequence: CDR1 LGHNT, CDR2 FRNRAP. V lost 3 bases and J 4 bases, leaving 9 bases between the germline ends. The CDR3 covers 13 residues. CDR3 amino acids: CASGFRTGYGYTF. The CDR3 bases are TGTGCTAGTGGTTTCCGGACGGGCTATGGCTACACCTTC.

This clonotype showed up many times. V is TRBV4-3 and J is TRBJ1-2, with D perhaps matching TRBD1 (5 bases). Germline-derived CDR1 and CDR2 are LGHNA and YSLEER. The CDR3 covers 14 residues. The V end was cut by 0 bases, the J end by 4 bases, with 9 bases between. The CDR3 DNA follows: TGCGCCAGCAGCCAAGATGGTACAGGCTATGGCTACACCTTC. This translates into CASSQDGTGYGYTF.

Ten or more counts support this clonotype. The gene calls are TRBV20-1 and TRBJ2-7; unclear D gene. The germline V gene has CDR1 DFQATT and CDR2 SNEGSKA (reference sequence). This CDR3 has 13 amino acids. Trimming left V 0 bases short and J 3 bases short, with 9 bases between. In DNA form, the CDR3 reads TGCAGTGCTAGAGATGACCGATACTACGAGCAGTACGTC. Its translation: CSARDDRYYEQYV.

This clonotype occurred many times. The CDR3 region has the DNA TGTGCCAGCAGCCGTATTGTCCTGTGGCAGTTCTTC. Translating it yields CASSRIVLWQFF. The chain recombines TRBV11-2 with TRBJ2-1; D is uncertain. Germline CDR1 and CDR2: SGHAT and FQNNGV. The V and J ends lost 5 bases and 12 bases respectively, with 14 bases between them. The CDR3 is 12 amino acids.

Points on this clonotype: A much larger clonotype is one base distant, so this may be a read error. The chain carries TRBV12-5 and TRBJ2-1; 9 bases are a match to TRBD1. The J segment lost 6 bases and the V segment lost 5 bases, leaving 17 bases of the junction unmatched. Germline values: CDR1 LGHNT, CDR2 FRNRAP. The CDR3 is made up of 18 amino acids. CDR3 sequence: CASGSNPHRGPGVNEQFF. The DNA for the CDR3 is TGTGCTAGTGGTAGCAACCCCCACAGGGGGCCTGGAGTCAATGAGCAGTTCTTC.